This T cell receptor beta chain was identified in a study of blood T cell repertoires in COVID-19. As for the study in general: The United States, Italy and Spain were the sources of the acute and convalescent COVID-19 samples. T cells, B-cell-depleted T cells, or PBMCs supplied cDNA or gDNA.

Per the original data handling: Estimation of nucleated cell counts was performed using reference gene primer amplification. The protocol was immunoSEQ multiplex PCR, while the TCRdb copy is restricted to in-frame clones and leaves out a portion. D and trimming come from the DNA, and the V and J calls and clone size come from that table. The data contain fewer than 200,000 clones, less than 90% of them singletons. This clone was recorded only once. Recovered status in Cohort 3 required two negative PCRs, clearance, or symptom resolution. The CDR3 totals 16 residues. After removal of 6 bases from V and 5 bases from J, the junction contained 9 bases not matched to a gene. From germline, CDR1 is SEHNR and CDR2 FQNEAQ (reference sequence).

V usage is TRBV7-9 and J usage is TRBJ1-5; the match to TRBD1 covers 11 bases. What was sequenced was PBMCs or T cells enriched from blood (not recorded which). The sequence was collected from a woman aged 45-65 years who had recovered from COVID-19. CDR3 in DNA: TGTGCCAGCAGAGCCCACGGACAGGGGGCTGATCAGCCCCAGCATTTT. Translation gives CASRAHGQGADQPQHF.